The 19 T cell receptor beta chains in this list originate from one sample, sequenced in a study of tumor and adjacent non-tumor tissue in lung cancer. TCRbeta libraries were built with three rounds of nested PCR, modified from ARM-PCR. TCRdb re-called the multiplex PCR reads through MiXCR, storing one row per CDR3 protein. This table has around 39,000 distinct CDR3 sequences, 60% appearing once. No cell sorting was done before RNA was extracted from the tissue. This non-tumor lung sample came from over 3 cm beyond the tumor edge. The sequenced sample consisted of distant non-tumor lung tissue. These TCRs come from a middle-aged man with non-small cell lung cancer.

This clonotype occurred many times. The chain employs TRBV12-3 or TRBV12-4 and TRBJ2-1; D may be TRBD2 (6 bases). The length of the CDR3 is 14 residues. V was pared by 3 bases and J by 4 bases, with 10 bases between. CDR3 coding DNA: TGTGCCAGCAGTTTTGGTAGCGGATACAATGAGCAGTTCTTC. Translating gives CASSFGSGYNEQFF.

This clonotype was detected ten times or more. The chain carries TRBV15 and TRBJ2-1, with 12 positions matching TRBD2. The J segment lost 8 bases and the V segment lost 0 bases, leaving 11 bases of the junction unmatched. The CDR3 covers 18 residues. Germline V gene lookup returns CDR1 LNHNV and CDR2 YYDKDF (reference sequence). The CDR3 DNA reads TGTGCCACCAGCAGAGATACCCTAGCGGGAGGGCCACGGGATGAGCAGTTCTTC. Its protein product is CATSRDTLAGGPRDEQFF.

This clonotype showed up just a few times. J is TRBJ2-7 and V is TRBV11-2; D is perhaps TRBD1 or TRBD2 (5 bases each). V was shortened by 5 bases and J by 12 bases, with 23 bases between the two germline ends. Germline V gives CDR1 SGHAT, CDR2 FQNNGV. The CDR3 runs to 14 residues. The CDR3 DNA is TGTGCCAGCAGCCTCCTAGGGAGCAGGGCACCTTTGTACTTC. It translates to CASSLLGSRAPLYF.

With regard to this clonotype: The junction departs from the called germline gene at one end, perhaps through a read error. V and J are TRBV4-2 and TRBJ2-5, with D possibly matching TRBD2 (5 bases). The germline gives CDR1 LGHNA, CDR2 YNFKEQ. This CDR3 has 15 residues. The chain's CDR3 is CANSRSISEQETQYF. As DNA, the CDR3 is TGTGCCAACAGCCGGTCGATTAGCGAGCAAGAGACCCAGTACTTC.

Turning to this clonotype: The junction does not match germline at one end; this may be a read error. The chain links TRBV6-2 or TRBV6-3 to TRBJ2-5, with 7 positions matching TRBD2. Germline CDR1 reads MNHEY; CDR2 reads SVGEGT. CDR3 length: 13 residues. CDR3 in amino acids: CDTTSLGGETQYF. DNA of the CDR3: TGTGACACCACCTCCCTGGGGGGGGAGACCCAGTATTTC.

As to this clonotype: Sequence at one end of the junction differs from germline and may be a read error. The gene calls are TRBV6-6 and TRBJ2-2; TRBD2 might be the D (6 bases). Germline V gives CDR1 MNHNY, CDR2 SVGAGI (reference sequence). The CDR3 has 11 residues. The CDR3 DNA is TGTGCCAGAGGGAGCCCCAGGGAGGTGTTTTTT. This translates into CARGSPREVFF.

This clonotype was detected many times. A much bigger clone sits one base away, suggesting this may be a read error. The chain recombines TRBV11-1 with TRBJ1-1; D is uncertain. Looked up from germline, CDR1 is SGHAT and CDR2 is FQDESV (reference sequence). The CDR3 is 12 amino acids. DNA for the CDR3: TGTGCCGGCAGCTTAGCGGGGAGTGAAGCTTTCTTT. The encoded protein is CAGSLAGSEAFF.

This clonotype was seen once. V is TRBV11-1 and J is TRBJ2-2, with a weak D call TRBD2 (6 bases). CDR1 is SGHAT and CDR2 is FQDESV in the germline V gene (reference sequence). This CDR3 contains 14 residues. CDR3 sequence (DNA): TGTGCTAGCGGTCTTCAGGGTCGGTCCGGGGAGCTGTTTTTT. Translating it yields CASGLQGRSGELFF.

To note about this clonotype: Its ends do not fully match the called genes, so a read error is possible. This chain links TRBV28 with TRBJ2-6; the D is unclear. The V gene's germline CDR1 is MDHEN and CDR2 SYDVKM. The CDR3 contains 14 residues. The CDR3 sequence: CASNKNSGTNVLTF. The CDR3 nucleotides are TGCGCCAGCAACAAAAACTCTGGGACCAACGTCCTGACTTTC.

A note on this clonotype: This could be a read error, since a much larger clone is one nucleotide away. CDR3 coding DNA: TGCAGCGTTGAGACAGTGGCTGAAGCTTTCTTT. Translated, it gives CSVETVAEAFF. J is TRBJ1-1 and V is TRBV29-1; possible D gene TRBD1, 5 bases. The CDR3 sequence is 11 residues long. Germline V gene data show CDR1 as SQVTM and CDR2 as ANQGSEA. V was clipped by 3 bases and J by 6 bases, with 8 bases between them. The full variable domain, completed using reference TRBV29-1 and TRBJ1-1, is SAVISQKPSRDICQRGTSLTIQCQVDSQVTMMFWYRQQPGQSLTLIATANQGSEATYESGFVIDKFPISRPNLTFSTLTVSNMSPEDSSIYLCSVETVAEAFFGQGTRLTVV.

This clonotype was detected many times. The chain has TRBV21-1 and TRBJ1-5. TRBV21-1 is shown as a pseudogene. The CDR3 runs 14 residues. The CDR3 sequence: CASSTGVGNQPQHF. CDR3 nucleotides: TGTGCCAGCAGCACAGGAGTAGGCAATCAGCCCCAGCATTTT.

Note on this clonotype: Sequence at one end of the junction differs from germline and may be a read error. The V and J genes are TRBV6-5 and TRBJ2-7; D unclear. The germline CDR1 and CDR2 sequences are MNHEY and SVGAGI. The CDR3 runs 14 residues. CDR3 sequence (DNA): TGTGTCAGCAGCCCGGGCCCCTCGGCTTATGAGCAGTACTTC. It yields the protein CVSSPGPSAYEQYF.

Worth noting for this clonotype: With a much larger clone just one base away, this may be a read error. Given the absence of the conserved phenylalanine or tryptophan at the CDR3 end, a read error is likely. The chain employs TRBV6-6 and TRBJ2-2, with TRBD2 matching 8 bases. CDR1 is MNHNY and CDR2 is SVGAGI in the germline V gene (reference sequence). V trimming: 0 bases; J trimming: 6 bases; junction bases outside the gene matches: 3. The CDR3 spans 15 residues. The CDR3 protein is CASSYSVLAAGELFY. The CDR3 nucleotides are TGTGCCAGCAGTTACTCGGTACTAGCGGCCGGGGAGCTGTTTTAT.

This clonotype was detected only once. At one boundary the junction diverges from the germline segment, which might be a read error. The chain joins TRBV10-2 to TRBJ1-5; no definite D call. Near its end, the DNA agrees better with TRBJ2-3, so the J call may be wrong. The CDR3 consists of 15 residues. Germline V gene lookup returns CDR1 WSHSY and CDR2 SAAADI. The DNA for the CDR3 is TGCACCAGCAGTGAGTCGACTCTTAGCAGTCAGCCCCAGTATTTT. It codes for CTSSESTLSSQPQYF.

This clonotype is categorized as medium-sized. The genes are TRBV29-1 and TRBJ2-6; TRBD1 or TRBD2 may be the D gene (5 bases each). Trimming removed 6 bases at V and 1 base at J, with 7 bases between. Germline V gene lookup returns CDR1 SQVTM and CDR2 ANQGSEA. This CDR3 has 13 residues. The CDR3 reads CSVGTSGANVLTF. In nucleotides, the CDR3 is TGCAGCGTGGGGACGTCTGGGGCCAACGTCCTGACTTTC.

The J gene is TRBJ2-1, the V gene TRBV24-1; 8 bases map to TRBD1. Germline V gene sequence: CDR1 KGHDR, CDR2 SFDVKD. The CDR3 is made up of 17 amino acids. Trimming at V came to 4 bases and at J to 0 bases, leaving 7 bases not matched to a gene. The CDR3 sequence is CATSDRTGLSSYNEQFF. The CDR3 DNA sequence: TGTGCCACCAGTGACAGGACAGGGTTGAGCTCCTACAATGAGCAGTTCTTC.

In its sample, this clonotype was seen a few times. A read error may explain this, as a much larger clone is one base away. This chain joins TRBV6-2 or TRBV6-3 and TRBJ1-5; TRBD1 matches 8 bases. Germline values: CDR1 MNHEY, CDR2 SVGEGT. The CDR3 runs 15 residues. In DNA form, the CDR3 reads TGTGCCAGCAGTTACGCAGGGGGCAGCAATCAGTCCCAGCATTTT. Protein: CASSYAGGSNQSQHF.

This clonotype was recorded many times. V and J are TRBV4-2 and TRBJ2-1, with 11 positions matching TRBD1. CDR3 length: 15 amino acids. The V and J ends lost 4 bases and 7 bases, in that order; junction bases with no gene match: 6. Per the germline V gene, CDR1 is LGHNA and CDR2 is YNFKEQ. CDR3 sequence: CASSPRTGGANEQFF. The DNA of the CDR3 is TGTGCCAGCAGCCCCCGGACAGGGGGCGCGAATGAGCAGTTCTTC.

This clonotype has more than one count but fewer than ten. The chain couples TRBV6-6 to TRBJ1-5; 7 bases align to TRBD1. This CDR3 contains 14 residues. From germline, CDR1 is MNHNY and CDR2 SVGAGI (reference sequence). The trim removed 8 bases at V and 0 bases at J, leaving 4 bases unmatched. The CDR3 coding sequence is TGTGCCAGCTCAGGGGGAGATAGCAATCAGCCCCAGCATTTT. Translation gives CASSGGDSNQPQHF.